This T cell receptor (beta chain) is from a study of cytomegalovirus exposure and HLA in healthy donors. Primers: 60 Vbeta forward and 13 Jbeta reverse. Clones were sequenced by immunoSEQ multiplex PCR, and TCRdb holds only the in-frame ones, with some missing. The table has about 170,000 clones, 60% to 85% seen once. This clone has only a few counts. V was shortened by 6 bases and J by 3 bases, with 11 bases between the two germline ends. In germline, CDR1 is MRHNA, CDR2 SNTAGT. This CDR3 region has 14 residues. The sequence came from a female donor in good health and CMV-seronegative. The chain uses TRBV6-4 and TRBJ2-2; D ambiguous. Sequenced material: PBMCs. As DNA, the CDR3 is TGTGCCAGCAGCCCAATAAGAGACACCGGGGAGCTGTTTTTT. This encodes CASSPIRDTGELFF.